Below, 23 T cell receptor beta chains from the same sample are listed, as sequenced in a study of shared clonotypes between healthy human individuals. The data were produced by immunoSEQ multiplex PCR, yet TCRdb's version contains in-frame clones alone and is incomplete. The sample shows about 1.4 million clones, 96% of them seen only once. The sample consisted of naive CD4+ T cells sorted from blood. Sample subset: CD45RA+ positively selected. These receptors originate from a man between 25 and 39 years old in good health.

V is TRBV28 and J is TRBJ2-7; a possible D gene is TRBD2 (6 bases). The V and J ends lost 5 bases and 7 bases respectively, with 21 bases between them. Germline V gene sequence: CDR1 MDHEN, CDR2 SYDVKM. This CDR3 is built from 15 residues. The CDR3 nucleotides are TGTGCCAGCAGTCCGATGACGGGACTCCTCTTGGAGCAGTACTTC. Protein product: CASSPMTGLLLEQYF.

J is TRBJ2-5 and V is TRBV5-6, with D perhaps TRBD2 (6 bases). The germline CDR1 and CDR2 sequences are SGHDT and YYEEEE. V dropped 3 bases and J dropped 5 bases, with 17 bases sitting between them. The CDR3 is 15 residues long. CDR3 nucleotide sequence: TGTGCCAGCAGCTCGGAGGGCCAGGGTGATGAGACCCAGTACTTC. Protein: CASSSEGQGDETQYF.

The rearrangement joins TRBV5-1 to TRBJ1-1, with D perhaps matching TRBD1 (6 bases). Trimming cost V 0 bases and J 12 bases, with 18 bases left between them. CDR3 size: 14 residues. Per the germline V gene, CDR1 is SGHRS and CDR2 is YFSETQ. DNA of the CDR3: TGCGCCAGCAGCTTGGAGGGGGTAACGAGTAGGACTTTCTTT. This encodes CASSLEGVTSRTFF.

The chain couples TRBV29-1 to TRBJ2-3; D is ambiguous. V dropped 8 bases and J dropped 11 bases, with 17 bases sitting between them. CDR3 length: 11 residues. Germline V gene lookup returns CDR1 SQVTM and CDR2 ANQGSEA. The CDR3 protein is CSHSGPSEQYF. The CDR3 nucleotides read TGCAGCCACTCAGGCCCCTCGGAGCAGTATTTT.

The chain couples TRBV18 to TRBJ2-6, with 11 bases matching TRBD1. J gave up 2 bases and V 2 bases, and 5 bases lay outside the gene matches. The CDR3 contains 18 residues. CDR1 and CDR2 from the germline V gene are KGHSH and LQKENI. The CDR3 sequence is CASSPSGQGATGANVLTF. The DNA of the CDR3 is TGTGCCAGCTCACCAAGCGGACAGGGGGCAACTGGGGCCAACGTCCTGACTTTC.

The rearrangement joins TRBV6-1 to TRBJ2-7, with 7 bases identical to TRBD2. CDR3 length: 19 residues. V trimming: 0 bases; J trimming: 3 bases; junction bases outside the gene matches: 17. CDR1 and CDR2 from the germline V gene are MNHNS and SASEGT. The CDR3 DNA sequence: TGTGCCAGCAGTGAAGCCGGGACTACGCTACAATTATTGGGCTACGAGCAGTACTTC. Encoded protein: CASSEAGTTLQLLGYEQYF.

The CDR3 spells CASSYRTSGSSYNEQFF. The CDR3, as DNA: TGTGCCAGCAGTTACAGGACTAGCGGGAGCTCCTACAATGAGCAGTTCTTC. V gene TRBV27 combines with J gene TRBJ2-1; 13 bases match TRBD2. V dropped 4 bases and J dropped 0; count of bases not matched to a gene: 3. CDR1 and CDR2 (germline): MNHEY, SMNVEV (reference sequence). CDR3 length: 17 residues.

This chain joins TRBV9 and TRBJ2-7; D is unclear. This CDR3 comprises 15 residues. Germline V gives CDR1 SGDLS, CDR2 YYNGEE. V lost 2 bases and J 0 bases, leaving 12 bases between the germline ends. The CDR3, as DNA: TGTGCCAGCAGCGTGGGTCTAGATTACTCCTACGAGCAGTACTTC. Translated, it gives CASSVGLDYSYEQYF. Full variable domain (missing parts from reference TRBV9 and TRBJ2-7): DSGVTQTPKHLITATGQRVTLRCSPRSGDLSVYWYQQSLDQGLQFLIQYYNGEERAKGNILERFSAQQFPDLHSELNLSSLELGDSALYFCASSVGLDYSYEQYFGPGTRLTVT.

This rearrangement joins TRBV5-1 to TRBJ2-1; no clear D. Germline CDR1 is SGHRS and CDR2 is YFSETQ. Between the trimmed V and J ends, which lost 5 bases and 0 bases, there was a span of 9 bases. The CDR3 consists of 14 residues. The CDR3 nucleotides are TGCGCCAGCAGTCCACAGAGCTCCTACAATGAGCAGTTCTTC. Its translation is CASSPQSSYNEQFF.

This clone was counted between two and nine times. The CDR3 spells CASSRQGTGNTIYF. The CDR3 nucleotides read TGTGCCAGCAGCCGACAGGGTACTGGAAACACCATATATTTT. The chain couples TRBV7-2 to TRBJ1-3; 7 bases match TRBD1. Losses at the gene ends were 5 bases for V and 2 bases for J; bases not matched to a gene: 3. The CDR3 runs to 14 residues. Germline CDR1 is SGHTA and CDR2 is FQGNSA. The complete variable domain, with remaining parts taken from reference TRBV7-2 and TRBJ1-3, reads GAGVSQSPSNKVTEKGKDVELRCDPISGHTALYWYRQSLGQGLEFLIYFQGNSAPDKSGLPSDRFSAERTGGSVSTLTIQRTQQEDSAVYLCASSRQGTGNTIYFGEGSWLTVV.

V is TRBV18 and J is TRBJ2-3; D gene unclear. The V gene lost 4 bases and the J gene lost 0 bases, with 20 bases spanning the gap. Germline V CDR1 and CDR2: KGHSH, LQKENI. The CDR3 totals 18 residues. As DNA, the CDR3 is TGTGCCAGCTCACTAAAAATACTCGCCAGAACAAGCACAGATACGCAGTATTTT. As protein: CASSLKILARTSTDTQYF.

V gene TRBV27 combines with J gene TRBJ2-5; maybe TRBD2 (5 bases). The CDR3 sequence is 14 residues long. CDR1 and CDR2 (germline): MNHEY, SMNVEV (reference sequence). V dropped 5 bases and J dropped 4 bases, with 14 bases sitting between them. DNA of the CDR3: TGTGCCAGCAGTAACCGAGGCGGAGGAGAGACCCAGTACTTC. Translating it yields CASSNRGGGETQYF.

V is TRBV19 and J is TRBJ1-5; D unclear. The V gene lost 9 bases and the J gene lost 4 bases, with 7 bases spanning the gap. This CDR3 is built from 11 residues. CDR1 LNHDA and CDR2 SQIVND come from the germline V gene (reference sequence). CDR3 nucleotides: TGTGCCAGCGGAGGGAATCAGCCCCAGCATTTT. Its translation is CASGGNQPQHF.

V is TRBV2 and J is TRBJ1-1, with 9 bases identical to TRBD1. CDR1 is SNHLY, CDR2 FYNNEI, per germline. Germline trimming cut 6 bases from V and 2 bases from J; bases unmatched to any gene: 7. This CDR3 spans 15 amino acids. This CDR3 reads CASSPMDRGNTEAFF. In nucleotides, the CDR3 is TGTGCCAGCAGCCCTATGGACAGGGGTAACACTGAAGCTTTCTTT.

Of note for this clone: Additional DNA sequences in this sample encode the identical CDR3. The V gene is TRBV6-5, the J gene TRBJ2-7; D remains ambiguous. The CDR3 is 14 amino acids. Germline CDR1 and CDR2: MNHEY and SVGAGI. The V gene lost 3 bases and the J gene lost 0 bases, with 9 bases spanning the gap. The CDR3 coding sequence is TGTGCCAGCAGTTATGACTGGAGCTCCTACGAGCAGTACTTC. Protein product: CASSYDWSSYEQYF.

The V call is TRBV12-5, the J call TRBJ1-1; tentative D call: TRBD1 (5 bases). V shed 0 bases and J shed 1 base, with 15 bases lying between them. In germline, CDR1 is LGHNT, CDR2 FRNRAP. The CDR3 length is 17 residues. CDR3 nucleotide sequence: TGTGCTAGTGGTTTGGTAATGTCCCGACAGTCGAACACTGAAGCTTTCTTT. This codes for CASGLVMSRQSNTEAFF.

V is TRBV6-4 and J is TRBJ2-7; D gene uncertain. The CDR3 is 16 amino acids. Germline V gives CDR1 MRHNA, CDR2 SNTAGT. V was clipped by 0 bases and J by 1 base, with 13 bases between them. The CDR3 here is CASSDSSCQLSYEQYF. CDR3 sequence (DNA): TGTGCCAGCAGTGACTCGAGCTGTCAGCTATCCTACGAGCAGTACTTC.

The chain joins TRBV7-2 to TRBJ2-7; 9 bases fit TRBD2. The ends lost 1 base at V and 2 bases at J; junction bases unmatched: 6. Germline loops: CDR1 SGHTA, CDR2 FQGNSA. The CDR3 contains 16 residues. The CDR3: CASSLVGGRGAYEQYF. The CDR3 DNA sequence: TGTGCCAGCAGCTTAGTGGGCGGGAGGGGTGCCTACGAGCAGTACTTC.

This clone was observed once. The CDR3 loop is CASSLGGPETQYF. The CDR3 nucleotides are TGTGCCAGCAGCTTGGGGGGACCCGAGACCCAGTACTTC. V usage is TRBV5-5 and J usage is TRBJ2-5; D may match TRBD1 or TRBD2 (5 bases each). The CDR3 has 13 amino acids. V was clipped by 0 bases and J by 5 bases, with 8 bases between them. In germline, CDR1 is SGHKS, CDR2 YYEKEE (reference sequence).

The table lists this clone with a few counts. The chain recombines TRBV19 with TRBJ1-5; TRBD1 might be the D (6 bases). The CDR3 covers 15 residues. V lost 5 bases to trimming and J lost 5 bases, with 16 bases between them. Germline assignment: CDR1 LNHDA and CDR2 SQIVND (reference sequence). CDR3 region: CASSGRGRGDQPQHF. The CDR3, as DNA: TGTGCCAGTAGTGGAAGGGGCAGGGGTGATCAGCCCCAGCATTTT.

Turning to this clone: The same CDR3 is also encoded by other DNA sequences in this sample. This chain links TRBV7-3 with TRBJ1-1; D remains unclear. The germline V gene has CDR1 SGHTA and CDR2 FQGTGA. V gave up 5 bases and J gave up 1 base, with 8 bases separating them. The CDR3 has 13 amino acids. CDR3 sequence (DNA): TGTGCCAGCAGCCTACAAGGGAACACTGAAGCTTTCTTT. Translating it yields CASSLQGNTEAFF.

The J gene is TRBJ2-1, the V gene TRBV14; D may be TRBD1 (5 bases). V was cut by 1 base and J by 8 bases, with 12 bases left in between. The CDR3 has 14 amino acids. Germline CDR1 reads SGHDN; CDR2 reads FVKESK. CDR3 amino acids: CASSQVAAGYEQFF. CDR3 DNA sequence: TGTGCCAGCAGCCAAGTAGCAGCAGGGTATGAGCAGTTCTTC.

The chain joins TRBV5-1 to TRBJ2-3, with D tentatively TRBD2 (5 bases). Per germline, CDR1 SGHRS and CDR2 YFSETQ. The germline V and J ends were trimmed by 5 bases and 0 bases, with 13 bases remaining between them. This CDR3 has 15 amino acids. CDR3 coding DNA: TGCGCCAGCAGTGGGAGCGGACCTAGCACAGATACGCAGTATTTT. Its translation: CASSGSGPSTDTQYF.